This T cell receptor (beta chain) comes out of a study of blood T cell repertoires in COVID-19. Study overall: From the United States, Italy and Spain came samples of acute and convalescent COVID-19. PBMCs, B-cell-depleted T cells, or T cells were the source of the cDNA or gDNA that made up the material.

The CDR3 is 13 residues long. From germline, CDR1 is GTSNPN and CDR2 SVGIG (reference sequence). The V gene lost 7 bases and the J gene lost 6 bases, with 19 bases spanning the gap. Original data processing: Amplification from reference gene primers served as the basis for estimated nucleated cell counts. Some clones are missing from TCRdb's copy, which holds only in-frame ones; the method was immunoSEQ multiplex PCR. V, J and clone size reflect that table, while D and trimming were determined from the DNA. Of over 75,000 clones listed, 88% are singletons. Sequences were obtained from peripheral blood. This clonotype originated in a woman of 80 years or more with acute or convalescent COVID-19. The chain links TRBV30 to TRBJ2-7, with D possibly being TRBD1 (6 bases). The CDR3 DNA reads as TGTGCCTTCTCACCGACAGGAAGTCGCGAGCAGTACTTC. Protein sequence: CAFSPTGSREQYF.